This TCR beta chain was sequenced in a study of response to subunit inactivated influenza vaccine. Study outcomes and limitations: Seasonal influenza vaccination, on each occasion, was suggested by the authors to recruit few new T cells.

TCRdb reanalysed the RT-PCR reads using MiXCR and keeps one entry per CDR3 protein. This table holds hundreds of thousands of distinct CDR3 sequences, under 9% found once. A few counts support this clonotype. The antigen remains undetermined. The CDR3 totals 14 residues. The germline V and J ends were trimmed by 4 bases and 0 bases, with 7 bases remaining between them. Germline V gene data show CDR1 as SNHLY and CDR2 as FYNNEI. The receptor was derived from a man aged 45-69 years who received an inactivated influenza vaccine. Sequenced here: PBMCs from blood, sampled around 2 years after vaccination. V gene TRBV2 combines with J gene TRBJ1-5, with no clear D. CDR3 amino acids: CASSAVNSNQPQHF. The CDR3 DNA is TGTGCCAGCAGTGCTGTGAATAGCAATCAGCCCCAGCATTTT.